Listed below are T cell receptor beta chains from one sample, sequenced in a study of regulatory T cells in long-lasting Graves disease. In TCRdb, the multiplex PCR reads were re-called with MiXCR into one record per CDR3 protein. The repertoire has some 300,000 distinct CDR3 sequences, around 21% of them found once; the top ten carry approximately 53%. This specimen consisted of peripheral blood mononuclear cells (PBMCs), obtained when the disease was refractory, from a patient treated with antithyroid drugs. These TCRs come from a female donor with Graves disease. Both conserved end residues are part of each CDR3. A D gene is named only where the DNA matches it firmly. A row's size may be missing; if present it is once, few, many or a size class.

DNA,CDR3,V,D,size,J
TGTGCCAGCAGCTTAGGGGGACTAGCTAGCTCCTACAATGAGCAGTTCTTC,CASSLGGLASSYNEQFF,TRBV7-2,TRBD2,few,TRBJ2-1
TGTGCCAGCAGCCAAGATGGAGGGGGAGGGTACGAGCAGTACTTC,CASSQDGGGGYEQYF,TRBV3-1,NA,many,TRBJ2-7
TGCAGCGTTGAAACCGGCGGGAGTTCGTTAGAGACCCAGTACTTC,CSVETGGSSLETQYF,TRBV29-1,TRBD2,NA,TRBJ2-5
TGTGCCAGCAGAGACAGGGAGAATTCACCCCTCCACTTT,CASRDRENSPLHF,TRBV2,TRBD1,many,TRBJ1-6
TGTGCCTGGTCGTTCGAGACTAGCCCCTACAATGAGCAGTTCTTC,CAWSFETSPYNEQFF,TRBV30,TRBD2,few,TRBJ2-1
TGTGCCAGCAGGGGGCTGACTAGCGGGAGGGCGGGGGTCTACGAGCAGTACTTC,CASRGLTSGRAGVYEQYF,TRBV27,TRBD2,NA,TRBJ2-7
TGTGCCAGCAGTACTACCGGGACAGGGGTTTACGAGCAGTACTTC,CASSTTGTGVYEQYF,TRBV5-4,TRBD1,NA,TRBJ2-7
TGTGCCAGCAGCCAGGGGGCCGGCCAGCCCCGGCATTTT,CASSQGAGQPRHF,TRBV3-1,NA,few,TRBJ1-5
TGTGCCAGCACGTACGGTCAGGGGACCTATGGCTACACCTTC,CASTYGQGTYGYTF,TRBV3-1,NA,many,TRBJ1-2
TGTGCCAGCAGCTCCAGAACAGGGGCGCCTTTCTTT,CASSSRTGAPFF,TRBV7-2,TRBD1,few,TRBJ1-1
TGTGCCAGCAGCCCCCCCCAGGGAATGGCAGATACGCAGTATTTT,CASSPPQGMADTQYF,TRBV5-4,NA,NA,TRBJ2-3
TGTGCCTGGAGGGCTAGCGGGAGAGAGACCCAGTACTTC,CAWRASGRETQYF,TRBV30,TRBD2,many,TRBJ2-5
TGTGCCAGCAGTTTAGGACTCCAGGTGGACTATGGCTACACCTTC,CASSLGLQVDYGYTF,TRBV28,NA,many,TRBJ1-2
TGTGCCAGCACTCACCGTGGACAGTCCATCGCCTATGGCTACACCTTC,CASTHRGQSIAYGYTF,TRBV6-1,NA,few,TRBJ1-2
TGTGCTAGCAGTTTCATGGACAGCTACAATGAGCAGTTCTTC,CASSFMDSYNEQFF,TRBV28,NA,NA,TRBJ2-1
TGTGCCAGCTCACCACCACTAGCGGGAGGGGACAATGAGCAGTTCTTC,CASSPPLAGGDNEQFF,TRBV18,TRBD2,NA,TRBJ2-1
TGTGCCAGCAGCACCCGGGGAGCATCCCCGACTTACAATGAGCAGTTCTTC,CASSTRGASPTYNEQFF,TRBV7-9,NA,NA,TRBJ2-1
TGTGCCAGCAGTCTTTACGTGGGGGGGGTTGACACTGAAGCTTTCTTT,CASSLYVGGVDTEAFF,TRBV28,NA,many,TRBJ1-1
TGTGCCAGCAGTTTAGTGGCAGGGGGGAACTATGGCTACACCTTC,CASSLVAGGNYGYTF,TRBV28,TRBD1,many,TRBJ1-2
TGCGCCAGCAGCAAACCAGGGGGCGATGAAAAACTGTTTTTT,CASSKPGGDEKLFF,TRBV5-1,TRBD1,NA,TRBJ1-4
TGTGCCAGCAGTTTCCGGACAGGGCCCTCTGGAAACACCATATATTTT,CASSFRTGPSGNTIYF,TRBV2,TRBD1,NA,TRBJ1-3
TGTGCCAGCAGCCAATTCCAGGGGGCGCATGGTGAGCAGTACTTC,CASSQFQGAHGEQYF,TRBV3-1,TRBD1,many,TRBJ2-7
TGTGCCAGCAGTTCGGGGGGGGGAGATAATGAAAAACTGTTTTTT,CASSSGGGDNEKLFF,TRBV6-5,NA,few,TRBJ1-4
TGTGCCTGGAGTCCCCCCCGGGGACCCAGGTCCTACGAGCAGTACTTC,CAWSPPRGPRSYEQYF,TRBV30,NA,few,TRBJ2-7
TGTGCCAGCAGCTTAGGGGGCCTAAACTATGGCTACACCTTC,CASSLGGLNYGYTF,TRBV7-2,NA,many,TRBJ1-2
TGTGCCAGCAGCCAGAACAGATTCTATGGCTACACCTTC,CASSQNRFYGYTF,TRBV16,NA,NA,TRBJ1-2